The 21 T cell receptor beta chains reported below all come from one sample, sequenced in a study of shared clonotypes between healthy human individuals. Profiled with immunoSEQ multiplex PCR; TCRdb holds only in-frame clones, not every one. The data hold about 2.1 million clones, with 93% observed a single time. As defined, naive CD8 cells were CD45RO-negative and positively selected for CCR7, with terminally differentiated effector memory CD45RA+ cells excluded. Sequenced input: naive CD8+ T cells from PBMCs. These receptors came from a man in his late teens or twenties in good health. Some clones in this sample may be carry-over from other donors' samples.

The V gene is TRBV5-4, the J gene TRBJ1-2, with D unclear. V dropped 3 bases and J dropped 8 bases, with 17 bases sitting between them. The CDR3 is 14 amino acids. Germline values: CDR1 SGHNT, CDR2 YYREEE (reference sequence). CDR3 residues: CASSYKAPTGGYTF. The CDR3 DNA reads TGTGCCAGCAGCTATAAAGCCCCGACGGGAGGCTACACCTTC.

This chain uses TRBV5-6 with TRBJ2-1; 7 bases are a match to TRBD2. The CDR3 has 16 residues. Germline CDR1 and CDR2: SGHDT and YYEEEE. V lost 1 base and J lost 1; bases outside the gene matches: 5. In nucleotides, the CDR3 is TGTGCCAGCAGCTTGTCCAGCGGGGATTCCTACAATGAGCAGTTCTTC. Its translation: CASSLSSGDSYNEQFF.

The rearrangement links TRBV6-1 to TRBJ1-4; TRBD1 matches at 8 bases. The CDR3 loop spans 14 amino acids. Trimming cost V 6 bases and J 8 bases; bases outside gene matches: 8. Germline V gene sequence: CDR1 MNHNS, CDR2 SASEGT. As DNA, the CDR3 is TGTGCCAGCAGGAGGACAGGGTTGTGGGAAAAACTGTTTTTT. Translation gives CASRRTGLWEKLFF.

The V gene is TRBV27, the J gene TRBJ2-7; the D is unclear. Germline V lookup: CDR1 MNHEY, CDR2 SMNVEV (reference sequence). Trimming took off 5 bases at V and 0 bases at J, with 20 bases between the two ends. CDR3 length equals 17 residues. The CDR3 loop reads CASSGWAPLFLSYEQYF. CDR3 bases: TGTGCCAGCAGTGGATGGGCGCCACTCTTTCTCTCCTACGAGCAGTACTTC.

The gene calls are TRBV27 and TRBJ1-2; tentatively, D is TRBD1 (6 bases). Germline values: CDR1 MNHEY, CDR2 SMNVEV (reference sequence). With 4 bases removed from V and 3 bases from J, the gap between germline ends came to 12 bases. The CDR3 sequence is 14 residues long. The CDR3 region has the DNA TGTGCCAGCAGTTCTCGGACAGCCGACTATGGCTACACCTTC. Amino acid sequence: CASSSRTADYGYTF.

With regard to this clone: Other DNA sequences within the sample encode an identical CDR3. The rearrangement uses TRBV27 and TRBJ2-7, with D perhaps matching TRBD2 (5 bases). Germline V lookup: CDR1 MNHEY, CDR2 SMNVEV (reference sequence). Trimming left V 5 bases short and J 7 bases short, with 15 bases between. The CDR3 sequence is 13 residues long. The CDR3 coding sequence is TGTGCCAGCAGTCCCCGGGGAGCTGGGGAGCAGTACTTC. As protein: CASSPRGAGEQYF.

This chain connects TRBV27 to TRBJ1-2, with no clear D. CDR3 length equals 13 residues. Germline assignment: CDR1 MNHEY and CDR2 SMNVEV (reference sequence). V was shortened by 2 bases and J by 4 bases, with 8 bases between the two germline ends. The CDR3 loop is CASSLDYSYGYTF. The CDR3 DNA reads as TGTGCCAGCAGTTTAGACTACAGCTATGGCTACACCTTC.

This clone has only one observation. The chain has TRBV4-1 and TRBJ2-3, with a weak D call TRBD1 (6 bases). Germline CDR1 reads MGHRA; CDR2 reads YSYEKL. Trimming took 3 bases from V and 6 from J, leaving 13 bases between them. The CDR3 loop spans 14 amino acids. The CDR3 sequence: CASSQGALGDTQYF. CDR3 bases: TGCGCCAGCAGCCAGGGGGCTCTAGGGGATACGCAGTATTTT.

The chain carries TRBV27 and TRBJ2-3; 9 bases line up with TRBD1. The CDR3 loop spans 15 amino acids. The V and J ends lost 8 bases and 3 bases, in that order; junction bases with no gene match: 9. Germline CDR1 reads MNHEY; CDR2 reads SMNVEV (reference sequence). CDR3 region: CASAFRDRVTDTQYF. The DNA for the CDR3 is TGTGCCAGCGCCTTCCGGGACAGGGTAACAGATACGCAGTATTTT.

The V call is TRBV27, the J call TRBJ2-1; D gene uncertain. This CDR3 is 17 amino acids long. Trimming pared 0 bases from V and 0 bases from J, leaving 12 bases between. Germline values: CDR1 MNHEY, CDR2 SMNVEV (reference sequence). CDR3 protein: CASSLSWPGSSYNEQFF. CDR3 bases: TGTGCCAGCAGTTTATCTTGGCCGGGCAGCTCCTACAATGAGCAGTTCTTC.

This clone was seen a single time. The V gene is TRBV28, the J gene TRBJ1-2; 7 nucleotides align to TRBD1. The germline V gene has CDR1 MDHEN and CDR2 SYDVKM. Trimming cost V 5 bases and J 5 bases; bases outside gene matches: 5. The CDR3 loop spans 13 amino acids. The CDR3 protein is CASSRGQLYGYTF. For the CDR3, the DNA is TGTGCCAGCAGTCGGGGACAGCTGTATGGCTACACCTTC.

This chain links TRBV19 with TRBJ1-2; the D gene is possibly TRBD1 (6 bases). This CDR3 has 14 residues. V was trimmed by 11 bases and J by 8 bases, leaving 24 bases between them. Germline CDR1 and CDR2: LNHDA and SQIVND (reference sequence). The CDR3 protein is CASKSRRGVEGYTF. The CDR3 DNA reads TGTGCCTCAAAATCCCGCAGGGGTGTTGAGGGCTACACCTTC. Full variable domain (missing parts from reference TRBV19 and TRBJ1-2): DGGITQSPKYLFRKEGQNVTLSCEQNLNHDAMYWYRQDPGQGLRLIYYSQIVNDFQKGDIAEGYSVSREKKESFPLTVTSAQKNPTAFYLCASKSRRGVEGYTFGSGTRLTVV.

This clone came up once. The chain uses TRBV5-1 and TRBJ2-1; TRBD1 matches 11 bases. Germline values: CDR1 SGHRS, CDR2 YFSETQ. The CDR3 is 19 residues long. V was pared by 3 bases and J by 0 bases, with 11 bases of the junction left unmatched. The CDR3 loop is CASSWQGQGAYSSYNEQFF. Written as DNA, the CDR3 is TGCGCCAGCAGCTGGCAAGGACAGGGGGCATACAGCTCCTACAATGAGCAGTTCTTC.

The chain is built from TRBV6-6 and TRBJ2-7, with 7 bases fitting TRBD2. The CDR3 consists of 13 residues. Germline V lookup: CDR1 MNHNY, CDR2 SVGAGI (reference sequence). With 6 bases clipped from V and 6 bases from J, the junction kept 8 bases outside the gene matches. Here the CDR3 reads CASRLGGVGEQYF. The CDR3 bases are TGTGCCAGCAGGCTGGGGGGGGTAGGCGAGCAGTACTTC.

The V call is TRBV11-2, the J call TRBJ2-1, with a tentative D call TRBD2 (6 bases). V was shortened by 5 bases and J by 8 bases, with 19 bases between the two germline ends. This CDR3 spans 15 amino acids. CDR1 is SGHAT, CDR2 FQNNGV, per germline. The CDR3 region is CASSLRGTTYYEQFF. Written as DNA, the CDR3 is TGTGCCAGCAGCCTCCGGGGGACCACGTACTATGAGCAGTTCTTC. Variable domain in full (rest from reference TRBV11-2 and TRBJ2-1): EAGVAQSPRYKIIEKRQSVAFWCNPISGHATLYWYQQILGQGPKLLIQFQNNGVVDDSQLPKDRFSAERLKGVDSTLKIQPAKLEDSAVYLCASSLRGTTYYEQFFGPGTRLTVL.

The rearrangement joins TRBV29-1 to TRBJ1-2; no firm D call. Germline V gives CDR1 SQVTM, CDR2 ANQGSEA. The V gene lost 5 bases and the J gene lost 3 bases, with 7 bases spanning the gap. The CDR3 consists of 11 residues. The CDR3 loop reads CSVTKDYGYTF. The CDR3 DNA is TGCAGCGTTACAAAAGACTATGGCTACACCTTC.

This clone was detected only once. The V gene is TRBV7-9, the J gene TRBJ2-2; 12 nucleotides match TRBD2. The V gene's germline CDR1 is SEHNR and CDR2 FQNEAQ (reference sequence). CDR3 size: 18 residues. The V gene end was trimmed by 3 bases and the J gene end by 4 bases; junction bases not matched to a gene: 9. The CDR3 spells CASSFPGLAGGGTGELFF. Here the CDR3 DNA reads TGTGCCAGCAGCTTCCCGGGACTAGCGGGCGGGGGCACCGGGGAGCTGTTTTTT.

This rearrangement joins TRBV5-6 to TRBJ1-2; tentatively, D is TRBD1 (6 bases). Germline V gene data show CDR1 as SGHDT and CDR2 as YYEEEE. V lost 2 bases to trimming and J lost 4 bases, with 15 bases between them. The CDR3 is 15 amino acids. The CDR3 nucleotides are TGTGCCAGCAGCTTAGGGGGGGCGATCAGCTATGGCTACACCTTC. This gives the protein CASSLGGAISYGYTF.

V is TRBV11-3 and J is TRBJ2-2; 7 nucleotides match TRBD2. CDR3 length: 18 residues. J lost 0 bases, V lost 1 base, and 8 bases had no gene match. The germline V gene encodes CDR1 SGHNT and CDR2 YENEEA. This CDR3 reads CASSLVQRGLANTGELFF. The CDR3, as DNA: TGTGCCAGCAGCTTAGTTCAGCGGGGATTAGCGAACACCGGGGAGCTGTTTTTT.

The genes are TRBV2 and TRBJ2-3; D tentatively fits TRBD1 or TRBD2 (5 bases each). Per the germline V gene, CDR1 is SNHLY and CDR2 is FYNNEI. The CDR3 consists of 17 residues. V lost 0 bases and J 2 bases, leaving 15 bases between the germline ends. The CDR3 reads CASSEALEGPDTDTQYF. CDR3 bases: TGTGCCAGCAGTGAAGCGCTTGAGGGGCCGGACACAGATACGCAGTATTTT.

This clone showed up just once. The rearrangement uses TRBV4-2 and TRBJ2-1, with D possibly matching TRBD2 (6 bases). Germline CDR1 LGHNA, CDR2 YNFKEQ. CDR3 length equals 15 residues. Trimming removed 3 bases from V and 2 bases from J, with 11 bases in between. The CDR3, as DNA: TGTGCCAGCAGCCAGCCCCCGGGAGCCTACAATGAGCAGTTCTTC. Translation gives CASSQPPGAYNEQFF.